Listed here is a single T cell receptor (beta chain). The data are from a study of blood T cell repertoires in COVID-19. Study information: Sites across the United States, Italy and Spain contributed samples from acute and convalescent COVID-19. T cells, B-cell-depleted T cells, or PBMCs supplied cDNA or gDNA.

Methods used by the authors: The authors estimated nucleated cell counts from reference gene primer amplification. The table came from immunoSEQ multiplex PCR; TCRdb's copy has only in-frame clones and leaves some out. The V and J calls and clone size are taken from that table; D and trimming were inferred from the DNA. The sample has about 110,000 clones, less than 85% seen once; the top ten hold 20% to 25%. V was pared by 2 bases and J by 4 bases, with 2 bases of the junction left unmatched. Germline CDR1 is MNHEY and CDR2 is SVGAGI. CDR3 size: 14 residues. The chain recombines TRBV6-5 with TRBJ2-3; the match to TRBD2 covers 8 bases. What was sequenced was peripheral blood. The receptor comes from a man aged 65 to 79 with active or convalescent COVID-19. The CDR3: CASSYAGGADTQYF. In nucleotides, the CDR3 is TGTGCCAGCAGTTACGCCGGGGGGGCAGATACGCAGTATTTT.